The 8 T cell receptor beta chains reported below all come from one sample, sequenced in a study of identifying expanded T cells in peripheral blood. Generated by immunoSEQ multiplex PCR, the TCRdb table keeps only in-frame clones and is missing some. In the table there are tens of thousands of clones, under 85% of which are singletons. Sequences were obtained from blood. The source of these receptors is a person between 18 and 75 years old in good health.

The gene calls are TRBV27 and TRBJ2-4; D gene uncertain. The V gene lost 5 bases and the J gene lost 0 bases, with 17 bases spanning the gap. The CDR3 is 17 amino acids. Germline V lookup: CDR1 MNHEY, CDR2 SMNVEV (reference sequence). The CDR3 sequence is CASSPSTPSLAKNIQYF. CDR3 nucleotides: TGTGCCAGCAGTCCCTCGACACCATCACTAGCCAAAAACATTCAGTACTTC.

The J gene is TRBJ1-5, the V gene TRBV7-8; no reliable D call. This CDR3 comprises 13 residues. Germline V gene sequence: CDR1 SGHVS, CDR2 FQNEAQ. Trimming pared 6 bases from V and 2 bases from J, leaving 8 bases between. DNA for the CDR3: TGTGCCAGCAGAGACACGGGCAATCAGCCCCAGCATTTT. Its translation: CASRDTGNQPQHF. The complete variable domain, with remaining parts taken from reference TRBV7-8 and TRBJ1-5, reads GAGVSQSPRYKVAKRGQDVALRCDPISGHVSLFWYQQALGQGPEFLTYFQNEAQLDKSGLPSDRFFAERPEGSVSTLKIQRTQQEDSAVYLCASRDTGNQPQHFGDGTRLSIL.

In DNA, the CDR3 is TGCGCCAGCAGCTTACAAGCCTCTGGAAACACCATATATTTT. Protein product: CASSLQASGNTIYF. This chain joins TRBV5-1 and TRBJ1-3, with D hard to call. The V and J ends lost 2 bases and 0 bases respectively, with 6 bases between them. Per germline, CDR1 SGHRS and CDR2 YFSETQ. There are 14 residues in the CDR3.

This CDR3 reads CASSGSYNEQFF. Written as DNA, the CDR3 is TGCGCCTCAAGCGGGAGCTACAATGAGCAGTTCTTC. The chain carries TRBV5-1 and TRBJ2-1; 8 bases align to TRBD2. The V gene's germline CDR1 is SGHRS and CDR2 YFSETQ. The CDR3 length is 12 residues. V was clipped by 10 bases and J by 3 bases; unmatched bases: 3.

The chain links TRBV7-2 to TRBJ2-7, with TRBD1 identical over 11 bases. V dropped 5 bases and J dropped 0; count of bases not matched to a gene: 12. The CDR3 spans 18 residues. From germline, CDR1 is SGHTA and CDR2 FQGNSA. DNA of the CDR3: TGTGCCAGCAGCCGGACAGGGGGCAGACTGGGAACCTCCTACGAGCAGTACTTC. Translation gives CASSRTGGRLGTSYEQYF. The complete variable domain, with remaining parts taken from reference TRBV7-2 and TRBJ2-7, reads GAGVSQSPSNKVTEKGKDVELRCDPISGHTALYWYRQSLGQGLEFLIYFQGNSAPDKSGLPSDRFSAERTGGSVSTLTIQRTQQEDSAVYLCASSRTGGRLGTSYEQYFGPGTRLTVT.

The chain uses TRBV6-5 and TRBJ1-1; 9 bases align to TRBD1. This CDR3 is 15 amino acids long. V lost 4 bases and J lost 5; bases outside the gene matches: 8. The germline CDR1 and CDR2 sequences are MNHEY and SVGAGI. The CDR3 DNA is TGTGCCAGCAGTTCCACAGGGGGCCGGGGAACTGAAGCTTTCTTT. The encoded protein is CASSSTGGRGTEAFF.

The chain's CDR3 is CASWRGDFTGELFF. The CDR3, as DNA: TGTGCCAGTTGGAGGGGAGACTTCACCGGGGAGCTGTTTTTT. The chain joins TRBV19 to TRBJ2-2; a possible D gene is TRBD2 (6 bases). The CDR3 extends over 14 amino acids. V shed 8 bases and J shed 4 bases, with 14 bases lying between them. Germline V gene lookup returns CDR1 LNHDA and CDR2 SQIVND (reference sequence). The variable domain in full, completed from reference TRBV19 and TRBJ2-2, reads DGGITQSPKYLFRKEGQNVTLSCEQNLNHDAMYWYRQDPGQGLRLIYYSQIVNDFQKGDIAEGYSVSREKKESFPLTVTSAQKNPTAFYLCASWRGDFTGELFFGEGSRLTVL.

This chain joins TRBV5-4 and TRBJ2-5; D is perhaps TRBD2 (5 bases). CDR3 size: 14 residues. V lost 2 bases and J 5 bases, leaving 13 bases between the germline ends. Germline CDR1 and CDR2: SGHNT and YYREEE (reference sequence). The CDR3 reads CASSFSGVKETQYF. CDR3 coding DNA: TGTGCCAGCAGCTTCAGCGGCGTAAAGGAGACCCAGTACTTC.